This TCR beta chain comes out of a study of shared clonotypes between healthy human individuals. Study details: The plates for each donor numbered three CD4 naive, three CD4 memory, two CD8 naive and one CD8 memory.

With regard to this clone: Its antigen is as yet unknown.

Each replicate PCR on the sorted subsets used about 0.2 ug DNA (roughly 30,000 T cell genomes). The assay was immunoSEQ multiplex PCR, and TCRdb's table has in-frame clones only and misses some. This table holds about 1.1 million clones, around 78% found once. Study outcomes and limitations: Clonotype sharing among donors was thought likely to change with sequencing depth.

This clonotype was obtained from a young man in good health. Some clones in this sample may be carry-over from other donors' samples. Input material: memory CD4+ T cells from PBMCs. Subset in this sample: CD45RA-negative fraction.

In DNA form, the CDR3 reads TGCGCCAGCAGCTTGGAGACTACTTGGGACGAGCAGTACTTC. This sequence encodes CASSLETTWDEQYF. The J gene is TRBJ2-7, the V gene TRBV5-1, with D maybe TRBD2 (5 bases). From germline, CDR1 is SGHRS and CDR2 YFSETQ. This CDR3 contains 14 residues. The V end lost 0 bases, the J end lost 5 bases, and 12 bases lay between the germline ends.